The rows below give T cell receptor beta chains drawn from one sample of a study of beta chain features in type 1 diabetes. Assay: immunoSEQ multiplex PCR; the TCRdb copy retains only in-frame clones and omits some. The table records about 110,000 clones, approximately 37% of them present only once. Material for sequencing was stem cell memory CD4+ T cells from blood. The receptor source for this set is a woman between 18 and 29 years old in good health. CDR3s include the opening cysteine and the closing phenylalanine or tryptophan. D genes are given only for firm matches. Clone size appears in some rows only: once, few, many, or a class for an expanded clone.

cdr3_aa cdr3_nt d_call j_call v_call cdr3_length clone_size
CAWTRRGQPQHF TGTGCCTGGACCCGACGCGGTCAGCCCCAGCATTTT - TRBJ1-5 TRBV30 12 few
CASSFELLNEQFF TGTGCCAGCAGCTTTGAACTTCTAAATGAGCAGTTCTTC - TRBJ2-1 TRBV7-2 13 few
CASSQVLGQGNYGYTF TGCGCCAGCAGCCAAGTTCTTGGACAGGGGAACTATGGCTACACCTTC TRBD1 TRBJ1-2 TRBV4-1 16 many
CASSLAPGQGSHNEQFF TGTGCCAGCAGCTTGGCGCCGGGACAGGGGAGCCACAATGAGCAGTTCTTC TRBD1 TRBJ2-1 TRBV5-6 17 -
CASSPLGSGSTGELFF TGTGCCAGCAGCCCTCTAGGGAGCGGGAGCACCGGGGAGCTGTTTTTT TRBD2 TRBJ2-2 TRBV14 16 -
CASSLPGTNTGELFF TGCGCCAGCAGCTTGCCAGGGACGAACACCGGGGAGCTGTTTTTT - TRBJ2-2 TRBV5-1 15 -
CSAIREVGAFF TGCAGTGCCATAAGGGAGGTGGGAGCTTTCTTT - TRBJ1-1 TRBV20-1 11 -
CASSSGYEQYF TGTGCCAGTAGCTCGGGCTACGAGCAGTACTTC - TRBJ2-7 TRBV19 11 few
CASSLGLRVIGQFF TGTGCCAGCAGCTTAGGCCTGAGGGTCATAGGGCAGTTCTTC - TRBJ2-1 TRBV13 14 -
CASSLVRTDTQYF TGTGCCAGCAGCTTAGTCAGAACAGATACGCAGTATTTT - TRBJ2-3 TRBV11-2 13 few
CASSLGPSSYEQYF TGTGCCAGCAGCTTAGGTCCGAGCTCCTACGAGCAGTACTTC - TRBJ2-7 TRBV7-9 14 few
CASSLRTGANYGYTF TGTGCCAGCAGCCTTAGGACAGGGGCTAACTATGGCTACACCTTC TRBD1 TRBJ1-2 TRBV7-9 15 few
CASSSQTTDYYNEQFF TGTGCCAGCAGCTCGCAGACTACAGACTATTACAATGAGCAGTTCTTC - TRBJ2-1 TRBV13 16 -
CASSEWAGGPYEQYF TGTGCCAGCAGTGAATGGGCAGGGGGCCCCTACGAGCAGTACTTC TRBD1 TRBJ2-7 TRBV6-1 15 -
CASRAFTDTQYF TGTGCCAGCCGTGCGTTTACAGATACGCAGTATTTT - TRBJ2-3 TRBV6-5 12 -
CASRHLAGVINEQFF TGTGCCAGCAGACATCTAGCGGGGGTGATCAATGAGCAGTTCTTC TRBD2 TRBJ2-1 TRBV7-8 15 -
CASSLGGQKNQPQHF TGTGCCAGCAGCTTGGGGGGACAGAAGAATCAGCCCCAGCATTTT TRBD1 TRBJ1-5 TRBV5-6 15 few
CASSIGGVIYSEQFF TGTGCCAGTAGTATTGGAGGAGTAATCTATAGTGAGCAGTTCTTC - TRBJ2-1 TRBV19 15 -
CASSRSTGTEEKLFF TGTGCCAGCAGCCGGAGTACAGGGACGGAAGAAAAACTGTTTTTT - TRBJ1-4 TRBV11-2 15 -
CASSPRGQRVYNEQFF TGTGCCAGCAGCCCAAGGGGTCAGCGGGTGTACAATGAGCAGTTCTTC - TRBJ2-1 TRBV11-2 16 -
CASGRDHGYTF TGTGCCAGCGGGAGGGACCATGGCTACACCTTC - TRBJ1-2 TRBV6-5 11 -
CASRLTGLAGGEQYF TGTGCCAGTCGCCTGACGGGACTAGCGGGAGGCGAGCAGTACTTC TRBD2 TRBJ2-7 TRBV19 15 -
CASSRLAGQPSHQETQYF TGTGCCAGCTCACGACTAGCGGGACAACCATCTCACCAAGAGACCCAGTACTTC TRBD2 TRBJ2-5 TRBV18 18 few
CASGGGFYEKLFF TGTGCCAGCGGCGGGGGTTTTTATGAAAAACTGTTTTTT - TRBJ1-4 TRBV28 13 -
CASSLTGTEGSRGGYTF TGTGCCAGCTCACTCACCGGGACGGAAGGCTCCAGGGGTGGCTACACCTTC - TRBJ1-2 TRBV18 17 few
CASSPPGQAIYEQYF TGTGCCAGCTCACCGCCGGGACAGGCGATCTACGAGCAGTACTTC TRBD1 TRBJ2-7 TRBV18 15 few
CASSAQVHSGANVLTF TGTGCCAGCAGCGCGCAGGTCCACTCTGGGGCCAACGTCCTGACTTTC - TRBJ2-6 TRBV11-2 16 -
CASSLAQGTYEQYF TGTGCCAGCAGCTTAGCACAGGGTACCTACGAGCAGTACTTC - TRBJ2-7 TRBV7-9 14 few
CASSPQGGSSYEQYF TGTGCCAGCTCACCACAGGGCGGGAGTAGCTACGAGCAGTACTTC TRBD2 TRBJ2-7 TRBV18 15 few
CASSLNRVGANVLTF TGTGCCAGCAGTTTAAACAGGGTTGGGGCCAACGTCCTGACTTTC - TRBJ2-6 TRBV27 15 few
CATSRDLRSSGPGDTQYF TGTGCCACCAGCAGAGATCTAAGGAGTAGCGGGCCGGGGGATACGCAGTATTTT TRBD2 TRBJ2-3 TRBV15 18 -
CASSYLSTGWSGYTF TGTGCCAGCAGTTACTTGTCGACAGGGTGGTCCGGCTACACCTTC TRBD1 TRBJ1-2 TRBV6-6 15 -
CASSPPDFFSGANVLTF TGTGCCAGCAGCCCACCGGACTTCTTCTCCGGGGCCAACGTCCTGACTTTC - TRBJ2-6 TRBV7-9 17 few
CASSQVRLPNTEAFF TGTGCCAGCAGCCAAGTAAGACTTCCGAACACTGAAGCTTTCTTT - TRBJ1-1 TRBV14 15 -
CASSPLGTGLGYGYTF TGTGCCAGCTCACCACTTGGGACAGGACTGGGATATGGCTACACCTTC TRBD1 TRBJ1-2 TRBV18 16 few
CAISESGVSNYGYTF TGTGCCATCAGTGAGTCAGGGGTATCTAACTATGGCTACACCTTC - TRBJ1-2 TRBV10-3 15 -
CASSLRPSGTNTGELFF TGCGCCAGCAGCTTGCGGCCTAGCGGGACGAACACCGGGGAGCTGTTTTTT TRBD2 TRBJ2-2 TRBV5-1 17 -
CASSLAGTPYNEQFF TGTGCCAGCAGCTTAGCCGGGACACCCTACAATGAGCAGTTCTTC - TRBJ2-1 TRBV7-2 15 -
CASSLGQGNDEQYF TGCGCCAGCAGCTTGGGACAGGGGAACGACGAGCAGTACTTC TRBD1 TRBJ2-7 TRBV5-1 14 -
CASTQTRANYGYTF TGTGCCAGCACCCAGACAAGAGCTAACTATGGCTACACCTTC - TRBJ1-2 TRBV6-6 14 -
CASSLGTSENFKNYNEQFF TGTGCCAGCAGCTTAGGCACTAGCGAGAACTTCAAGAATTACAATGAGCAGTTCTTC TRBD2 TRBJ2-1 TRBV7-9 19 -
CASSGQGTYEQYF TGTGCCAGCAGCGGACAGGGGACCTACGAGCAGTACTTC TRBD1 TRBJ2-7 TRBV2 13 few
CASSYSRQGGTQYF TGTGCCAGCAGTTACTCACGACAGGGGGGGACCCAGTACTTC TRBD1 TRBJ2-5 TRBV6-5 14 -
CASSYRLVLSEQYF TGTGCCAGCAGTTATAGACTAGTTCTCTCCGAGCAGTACTTC - TRBJ2-7 TRBV6-6 14 -
CATTKTGLYEQYF TGTGCCACCACGAAGACAGGGCTCTACGAGCAGTACTTC TRBD1 TRBJ2-7 TRBV7-9 13 -
CASSTLLGTQETQYF TGTGCCAGTAGTACCCTTCTAGGAACCCAAGAGACCCAGTACTTC - TRBJ2-5 TRBV19 15 -
CASSLWPREDEQYF TGTGCCAGCAGTTTATGGCCCAGGGAAGACGAGCAGTACTTC - TRBJ2-7 TRBV28 14 few
CASSQGPAGRVEQFF TGCGCCAGCAGCCAAGGTCCAGCGGGAAGGGTTGAGCAGTTCTTC TRBD2 TRBJ2-1 TRBV4-1 15 few
CASSVSGGTGELFF TGTGCCAGCAGCGTATCAGGGGGAACCGGGGAGCTGTTTTTT TRBD1 TRBJ2-2 TRBV9 14 few
CSVTGTTDTQYF TGCAGCGTGACAGGGACCACAGATACGCAGTATTTT TRBD1 TRBJ2-3 TRBV29-1 12 -
CASTPNRGYEQYF TGTGCCAGCACTCCTAACCGGGGCTACGAGCAGTACTTC - TRBJ2-7 TRBV28 13 -
CASSPWGGSGRYRTDTQYF TGTGCCAGCAGCCCTTGGGGGGGTAGCGGGAGGTATCGGACAGATACGCAGTATTTT TRBD2 TRBJ2-3 TRBV7-2 19 -
CASSRGDHEQYF TGTGCCAGCAGTAGGGGTGATCACGAGCAGTACTTC - TRBJ2-7 TRBV28 12 -
CASWGGSSYEQYF TGTGCCAGCTGGGGCGGGAGCTCCTACGAGCAGTACTTC TRBD2 TRBJ2-7 TRBV6-6 13 -
CASSPRQGGTGELFF TGTGCCAGCAGCCCACGACAGGGGGGCACCGGGGAGCTGTTTTTT TRBD1 TRBJ2-2 TRBV9 15 -
CASSAVAPLVEQFF TGTGCCAGCAGCGCCGTAGCCCCTCTAGTTGAGCAGTTCTTC - TRBJ2-1 TRBV5-4 14 -
CASSLIGGSYEQYF TGTGCCAGCAGTTTAATTGGGGGGTCCTACGAGCAGTACTTC - TRBJ2-7 TRBV28 14 -